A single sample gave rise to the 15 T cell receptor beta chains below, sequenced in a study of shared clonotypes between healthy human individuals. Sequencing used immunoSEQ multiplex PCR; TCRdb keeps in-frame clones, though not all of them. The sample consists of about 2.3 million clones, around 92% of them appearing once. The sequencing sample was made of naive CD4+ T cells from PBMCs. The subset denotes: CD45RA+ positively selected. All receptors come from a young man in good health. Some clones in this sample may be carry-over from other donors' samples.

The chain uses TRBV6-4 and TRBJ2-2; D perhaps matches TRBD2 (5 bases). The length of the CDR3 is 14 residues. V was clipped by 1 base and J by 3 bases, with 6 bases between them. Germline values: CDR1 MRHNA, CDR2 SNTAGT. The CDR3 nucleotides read TGTGCCAGCAGTGACTGGCGGGACACCGGGGAGCTGTTTTTT. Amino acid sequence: CASSDWRDTGELFF.

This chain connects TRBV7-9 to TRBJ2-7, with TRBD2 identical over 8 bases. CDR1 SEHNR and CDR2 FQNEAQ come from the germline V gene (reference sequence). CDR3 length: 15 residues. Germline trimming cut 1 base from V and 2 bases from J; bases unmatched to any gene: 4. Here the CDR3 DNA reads TGTGCCAGCAGCTTAGAAGGAGCGGGAGCCTACGAGCAGTACTTC. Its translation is CASSLEGAGAYEQYF.

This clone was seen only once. For the CDR3, the DNA is TGTGCCAGCTCTCTCGTGCAGGGAGGGTTTGAGACCCAGTACTTC. Protein sequence: CASSLVQGGFETQYF. The V gene is TRBV18, the J gene TRBJ2-5; 7 bases align to TRBD2. The CDR3 totals 15 residues. Germline CDR1 and CDR2: KGHSH and LQKENI. V lost 6 bases and J lost 5; bases outside the gene matches: 12.

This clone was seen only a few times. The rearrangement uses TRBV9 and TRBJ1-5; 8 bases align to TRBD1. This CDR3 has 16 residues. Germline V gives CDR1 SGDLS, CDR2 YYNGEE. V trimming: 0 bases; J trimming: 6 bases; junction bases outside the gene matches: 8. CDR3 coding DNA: TGTGCCAGCAGCGTAGCAGCAGGGGGCGAGGGTCAGCCCCAGCATTTT. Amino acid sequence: CASSVAAGGEGQPQHF.

The CDR3 DNA follows: TGTGCCAGCAGTTCCCCCCCTAGTAGGGAAGAGACCCAGTACTTC. This codes for CASSSPPSREETQYF. The chain recombines TRBV28 with TRBJ2-5; D call uncertain. Trimming removed 4 bases at V and 3 bases at J, with 15 bases between. Germline loops: CDR1 MDHEN, CDR2 SYDVKM. This CDR3 has 15 residues.

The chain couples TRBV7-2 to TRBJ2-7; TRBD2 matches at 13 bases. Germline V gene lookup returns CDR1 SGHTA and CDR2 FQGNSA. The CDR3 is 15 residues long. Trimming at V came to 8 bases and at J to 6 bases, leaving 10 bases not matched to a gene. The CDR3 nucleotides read TGTGCCAGCTCTCTTCGGACTAGCGGGAGTCGCGAGCAGTACTTC. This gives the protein CASSLRTSGSREQYF. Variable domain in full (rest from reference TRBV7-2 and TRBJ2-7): GAGVSQSPSNKVTEKGKDVELRCDPISGHTALYWYRQSLGQGLEFLIYFQGNSAPDKSGLPSDRFSAERTGGSVSTLTIQRTQQEDSAVYLCASSLRTSGSREQYFGPGTRLTVT.

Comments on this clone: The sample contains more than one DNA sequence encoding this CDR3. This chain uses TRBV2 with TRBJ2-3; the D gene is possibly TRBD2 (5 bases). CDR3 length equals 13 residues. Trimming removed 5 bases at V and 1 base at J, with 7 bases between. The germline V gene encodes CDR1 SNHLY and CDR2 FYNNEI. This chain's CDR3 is CASSSRGTDTQYF. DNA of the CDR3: TGTGCCAGCAGTTCGAGGGGCACAGATACGCAGTATTTT.

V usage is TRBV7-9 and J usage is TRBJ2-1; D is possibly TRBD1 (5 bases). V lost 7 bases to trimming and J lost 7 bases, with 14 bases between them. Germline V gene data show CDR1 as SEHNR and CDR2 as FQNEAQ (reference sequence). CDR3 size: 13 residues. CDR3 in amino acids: CASIAGIGNEQFF. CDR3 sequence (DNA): TGTGCCAGCATTGCAGGGATAGGAAATGAGCAGTTCTTC.

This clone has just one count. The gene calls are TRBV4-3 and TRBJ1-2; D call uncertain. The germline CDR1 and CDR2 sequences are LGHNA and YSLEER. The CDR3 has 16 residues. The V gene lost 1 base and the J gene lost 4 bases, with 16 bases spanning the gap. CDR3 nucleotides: TGCGCCAGCAGCCAAGCTTGGGGAGGACGGATCTATGGCTACACCTTC. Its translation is CASSQAWGGRIYGYTF.

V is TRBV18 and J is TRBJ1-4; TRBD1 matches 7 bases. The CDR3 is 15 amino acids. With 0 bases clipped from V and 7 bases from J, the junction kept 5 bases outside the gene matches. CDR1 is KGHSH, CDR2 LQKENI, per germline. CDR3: CASSPPGQRGEKLFF. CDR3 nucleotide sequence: TGTGCCAGCTCACCACCGGGACAGAGAGGTGAAAAACTGTTTTTT.

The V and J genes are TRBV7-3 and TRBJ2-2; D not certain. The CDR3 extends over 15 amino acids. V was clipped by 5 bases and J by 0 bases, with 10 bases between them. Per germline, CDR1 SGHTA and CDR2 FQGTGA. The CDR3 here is CASSLRASNTGELFF. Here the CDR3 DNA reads TGTGCCAGCAGCCTTAGGGCTTCGAACACCGGGGAGCTGTTTTTT.

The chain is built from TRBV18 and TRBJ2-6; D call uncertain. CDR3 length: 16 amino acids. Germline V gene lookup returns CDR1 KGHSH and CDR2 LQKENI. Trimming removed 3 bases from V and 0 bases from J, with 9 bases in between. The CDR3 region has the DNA TGTGCCAGCTCACCGCAGGTCTACTCTGGGGCCAACGTCCTGACTTTC. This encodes CASSPQVYSGANVLTF. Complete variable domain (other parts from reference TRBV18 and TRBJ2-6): NAGVMQNPRHLVRRRGQEARLRCSPMKGHSHVYWYRQLPEEGLKFMVYLQKENIIDESGMPKERFSAEFPKEGPSILRIQQVVRGDSAAYFCASSPQVYSGANVLTFGAGSRLTVL.

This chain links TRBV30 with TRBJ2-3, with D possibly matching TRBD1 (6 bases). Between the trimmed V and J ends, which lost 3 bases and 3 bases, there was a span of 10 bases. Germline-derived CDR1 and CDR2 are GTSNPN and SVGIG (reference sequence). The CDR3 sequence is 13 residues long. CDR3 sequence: CAWRPRGTDTQYF. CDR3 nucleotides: TGTGCCTGGAGACCTAGGGGGACAGATACGCAGTATTTT.

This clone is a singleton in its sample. The CDR3 spells CASSLNQAQSPDTQYF. The DNA of the CDR3 is TGTGCCAGCAGCTTAAATCAGGCCCAAAGCCCAGATACGCAGTATTTT. The rearrangement uses TRBV7-3 and TRBJ2-3, with D uncertain. Germline V gene lookup returns CDR1 SGHTA and CDR2 FQGTGA. V shed 1 base and J shed 4 bases, with 15 bases lying between them. This CDR3 has 16 amino acids.

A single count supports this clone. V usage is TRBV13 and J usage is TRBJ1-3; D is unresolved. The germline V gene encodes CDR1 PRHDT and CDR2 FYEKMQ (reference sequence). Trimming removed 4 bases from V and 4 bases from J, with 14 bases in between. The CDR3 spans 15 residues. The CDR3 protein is CASSSLEAGGNTIYF. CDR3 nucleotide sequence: TGTGCCAGCAGCTCCCTCGAGGCGGGAGGAAACACCATATATTTT.